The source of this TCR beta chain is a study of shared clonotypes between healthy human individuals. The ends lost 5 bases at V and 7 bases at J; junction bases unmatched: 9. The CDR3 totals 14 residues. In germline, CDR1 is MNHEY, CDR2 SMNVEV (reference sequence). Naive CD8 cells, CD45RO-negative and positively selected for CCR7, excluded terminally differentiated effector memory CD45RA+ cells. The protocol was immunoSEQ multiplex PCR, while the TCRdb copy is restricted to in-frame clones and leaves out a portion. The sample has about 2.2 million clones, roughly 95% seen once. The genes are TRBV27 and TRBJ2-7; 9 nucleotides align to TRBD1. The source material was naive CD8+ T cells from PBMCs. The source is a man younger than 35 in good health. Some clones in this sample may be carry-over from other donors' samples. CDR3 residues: CASSTRTGVEEQYF. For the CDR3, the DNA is TGTGCCAGCAGTACGCGGACAGGGGTTGAGGAGCAGTACTTC.